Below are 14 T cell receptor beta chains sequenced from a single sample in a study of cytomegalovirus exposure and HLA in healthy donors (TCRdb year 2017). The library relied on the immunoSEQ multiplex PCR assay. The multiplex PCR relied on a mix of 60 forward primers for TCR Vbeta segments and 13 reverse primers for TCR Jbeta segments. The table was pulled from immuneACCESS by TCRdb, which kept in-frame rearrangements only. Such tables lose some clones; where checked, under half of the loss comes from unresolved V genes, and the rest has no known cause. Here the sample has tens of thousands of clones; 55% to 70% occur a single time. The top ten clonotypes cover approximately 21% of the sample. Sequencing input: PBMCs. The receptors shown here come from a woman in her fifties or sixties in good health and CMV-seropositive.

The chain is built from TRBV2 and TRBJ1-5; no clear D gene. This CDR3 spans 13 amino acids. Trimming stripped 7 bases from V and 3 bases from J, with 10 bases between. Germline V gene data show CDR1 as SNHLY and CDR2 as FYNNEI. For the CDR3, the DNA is TGTGCCAGCACGGAGAATCCCAATCAGCCCCAGCATTTT. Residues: CASTENPNQPQHF.

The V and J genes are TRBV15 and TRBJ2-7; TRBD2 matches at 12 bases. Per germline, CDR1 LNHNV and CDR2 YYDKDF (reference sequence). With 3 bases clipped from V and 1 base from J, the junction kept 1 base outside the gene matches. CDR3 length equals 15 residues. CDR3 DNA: TGTGCCACCAGCAGTGGGACTAGCGGGTCCTACGAGCAGTACTTC. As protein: CATSSGTSGSYEQYF.

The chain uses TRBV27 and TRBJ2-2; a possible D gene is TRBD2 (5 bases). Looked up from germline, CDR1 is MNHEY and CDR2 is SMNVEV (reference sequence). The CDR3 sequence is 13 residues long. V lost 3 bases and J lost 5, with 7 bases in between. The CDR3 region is CASSLGRTGELFF. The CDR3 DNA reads TGTGCCAGCAGTTTGGGGAGAACCGGGGAGCTGTTTTTT.

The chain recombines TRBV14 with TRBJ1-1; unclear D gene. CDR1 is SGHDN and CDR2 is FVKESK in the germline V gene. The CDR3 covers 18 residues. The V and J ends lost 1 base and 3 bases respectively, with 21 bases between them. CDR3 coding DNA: TGTGCCAGCAGCCAAGTTTCAGGTGTAGGATTTGGGTACACTGAAGCTTTCTTT. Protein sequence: CASSQVSGVGFGYTEAFF.

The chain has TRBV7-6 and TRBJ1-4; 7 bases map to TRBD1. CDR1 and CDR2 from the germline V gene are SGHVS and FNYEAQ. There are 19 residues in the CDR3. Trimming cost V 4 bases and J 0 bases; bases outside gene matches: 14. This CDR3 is CASSSIPLDRLATNEKLFF. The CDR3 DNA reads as TGTGCCAGCAGCTCGATCCCCTTGGACAGGCTTGCAACTAATGAAAAACTGTTTTTT.

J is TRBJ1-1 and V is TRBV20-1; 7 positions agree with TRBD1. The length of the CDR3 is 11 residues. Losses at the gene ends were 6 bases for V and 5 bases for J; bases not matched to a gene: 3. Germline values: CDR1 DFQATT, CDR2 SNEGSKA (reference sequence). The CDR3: CSAQGSTEAFF. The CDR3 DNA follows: TGCAGTGCACAGGGGAGTACTGAAGCTTTCTTT.

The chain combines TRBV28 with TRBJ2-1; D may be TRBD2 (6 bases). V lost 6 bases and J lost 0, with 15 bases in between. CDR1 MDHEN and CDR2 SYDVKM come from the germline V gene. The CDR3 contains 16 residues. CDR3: CASSSGLPSSYNEQFF. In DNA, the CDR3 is TGTGCCAGCAGCTCGGGACTCCCAAGCTCCTACAATGAGCAGTTCTTC.

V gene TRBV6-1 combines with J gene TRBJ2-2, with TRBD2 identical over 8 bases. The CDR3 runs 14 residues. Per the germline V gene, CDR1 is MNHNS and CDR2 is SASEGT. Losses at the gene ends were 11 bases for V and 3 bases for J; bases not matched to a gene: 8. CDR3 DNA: TGTGCCGGACGGGGGGGCCGGTACACCGGGGAGCTGTTTTTT. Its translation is CAGRGGRYTGELFF.

CDR3 protein: CASSFGAYTEAFF. The CDR3 DNA reads TGTGCCAGCAGCTTCGGAGCTTACACTGAAGCTTTCTTT. The rearrangement links TRBV7-9 to TRBJ1-1; D remains unclear. Trimming cost V 3 bases and J 3 bases, with 8 bases left between them. In germline, CDR1 is SEHNR, CDR2 FQNEAQ (reference sequence). This CDR3 region has 13 residues.

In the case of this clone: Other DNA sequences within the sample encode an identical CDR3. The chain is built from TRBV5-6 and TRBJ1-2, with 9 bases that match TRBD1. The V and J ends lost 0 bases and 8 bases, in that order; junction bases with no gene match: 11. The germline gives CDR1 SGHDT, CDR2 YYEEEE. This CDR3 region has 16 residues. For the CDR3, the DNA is TGTGCCAGCAGCTTGGAGGGACAGGGAGCTATCGGCGGCTACACCTTC. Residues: CASSLEGQGAIGGYTF.

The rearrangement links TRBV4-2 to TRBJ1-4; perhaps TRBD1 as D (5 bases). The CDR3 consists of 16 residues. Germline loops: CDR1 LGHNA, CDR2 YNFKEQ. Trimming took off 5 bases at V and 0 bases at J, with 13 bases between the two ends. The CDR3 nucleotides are TGTGCCAGCAGCGGGGCCTGGCGAACAACTAATGAAAAACTGTTTTTT. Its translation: CASSGAWRTTNEKLFF.

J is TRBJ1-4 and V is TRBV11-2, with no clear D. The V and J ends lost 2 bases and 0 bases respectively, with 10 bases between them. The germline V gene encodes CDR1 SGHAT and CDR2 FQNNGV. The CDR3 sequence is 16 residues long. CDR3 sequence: CASSLLQTTTNEKLFF. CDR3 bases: TGTGCCAGCAGCTTATTACAAACGACAACTAATGAAAAACTGTTTTTT.

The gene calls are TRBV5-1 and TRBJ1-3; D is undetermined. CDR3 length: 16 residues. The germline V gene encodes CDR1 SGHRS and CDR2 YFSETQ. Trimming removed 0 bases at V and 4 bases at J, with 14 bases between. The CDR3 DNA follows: TGCGCCAGCAGCTTGGCCGGACTGGACGGAGGAAACACCATATATTTT. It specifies CASSLAGLDGGNTIYF.

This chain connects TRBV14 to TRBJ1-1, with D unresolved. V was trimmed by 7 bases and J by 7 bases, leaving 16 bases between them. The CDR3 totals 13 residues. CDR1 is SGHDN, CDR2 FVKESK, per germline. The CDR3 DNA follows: TGTGCCAGCAACCAGAACATGGGGAGTGAAGCTTTCTTT. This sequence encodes CASNQNMGSEAFF.